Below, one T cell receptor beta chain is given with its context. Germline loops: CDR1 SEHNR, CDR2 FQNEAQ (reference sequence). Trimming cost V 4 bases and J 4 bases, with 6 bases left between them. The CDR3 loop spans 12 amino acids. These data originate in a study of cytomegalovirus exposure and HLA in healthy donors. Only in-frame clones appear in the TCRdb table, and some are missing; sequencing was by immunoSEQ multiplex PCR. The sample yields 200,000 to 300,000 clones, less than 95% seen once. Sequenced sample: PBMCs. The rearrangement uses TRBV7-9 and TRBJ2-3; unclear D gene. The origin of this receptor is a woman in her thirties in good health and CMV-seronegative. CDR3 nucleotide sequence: TGTGCCAGCAGCTCCCAGTCAGATACGCAGTATTTT. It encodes CASSSQSDTQYF.